The 10 T cell receptor beta chains below come from one sample, sequenced in a study of blood T cell repertoires in COVID-19. Here immunoSEQ multiplex PCR was the method, and the copy in TCRdb shows in-frame clones only, minus some. The sample has 150,000 or so clones; about nine tenths are singletons. Sequencing input: peripheral blood. The receptors come from a man aged 30 to 39 with COVID-19, enrolled during active disease.

The V and J genes are TRBV28 and TRBJ2-3; TRBD2 aligns across 7 bases. Trimming took 5 bases from V and 4 from J; bases not matched to a gene: 9. The CDR3 extends over 15 amino acids. Looked up from germline, CDR1 is MDHEN and CDR2 is SYDVKM. The CDR3 DNA reads TGTGCCAGCAGTGTCAGCGGGATCCGAGCAGATACGCAGTATTTT. This gives the protein CASSVSGIRADTQYF.

The chain joins TRBV9 to TRBJ1-1; tentatively, D is TRBD1 (5 bases). CDR1 is SGDLS and CDR2 is YYNGEE in the germline V gene. The CDR3 is 15 residues long. Trimming left V 0 bases short and J 3 bases short, with 12 bases between. CDR3: CASSVEARGDTEAFF. In nucleotides, the CDR3 is TGTGCCAGCAGCGTAGAGGCCCGGGGGGACACTGAAGCTTTCTTT.

The rearrangement joins TRBV27 to TRBJ1-1; tentatively, D is TRBD1 (5 bases). V lost 8 bases and J 2 bases, leaving 15 bases between the germline ends. The CDR3 contains 14 residues. Germline CDR1 is MNHEY and CDR2 is SMNVEV (reference sequence). In DNA form, the CDR3 reads TGTGCCAGCCGGACATTTACTCAAAACACTGAAGCTTTCTTT. Its translation: CASRTFTQNTEAFF.

V is TRBV3-1 (or the pseudogene TRBV3-2) and J is TRBJ1-1; TRBD1 aligns across 7 bases. With V trimmed by 3 bases and J by 10 bases, 2 bases remained unmatched. The CDR3 loop spans 11 amino acids. Germline loops: CDR1 LGHDT, CDR2 YNNKEL (reference sequence). CDR3 loop: CASSQAGGAFF. The CDR3 DNA reads TGTGCCAGCAGCCAGGCAGGGGGAGCTTTCTTT.

The CDR3 protein is CASSQDRVTGSNQPQHF. The CDR3 DNA follows: TGTGCCAGCAGCCAGGACAGGGTAACCGGGAGCAATCAGCCCCAGCATTTT. The gene calls are TRBV7-6 and TRBJ1-5, with 8 bases matching TRBD1. This CDR3 region has 17 residues. The trim removed 5 bases at V and 1 base at J, leaving 10 bases unmatched. Germline-derived CDR1 and CDR2 are SGHVS and FNYEAQ. The full variable domain, with the rest looked up from reference TRBV7-6 and TRBJ1-5, is GAGVSQSPRYKVTKRGQDVALRCDPISGHVSLYWYRQALGQGPEFLTYFNYEAQQDKSGLPNDRFSAERPEGSISTLTIQRTEQRDSAMYRCASSQDRVTGSNQPQHFGDGTRLSIL.

The genes are TRBV6-5 and TRBJ2-3, with 9 bases identical to TRBD1. The CDR3 loop spans 12 amino acids. The V gene's germline CDR1 is MNHEY and CDR2 SVGAGI. V lost 2 bases, J lost 13 bases, and 4 bases stayed unmatched. CDR3 sequence reads: CASSYATGGEYF. The CDR3 bases are TGTGCCAGCAGTTACGCCACAGGGGGCGAGTATTTT.

With regard to this clone: In the same sample, other DNA sequences code for this CDR3. V is TRBV27 and J is TRBJ1-5, with unresolved D. The CDR3 extends over 14 amino acids. Trimming removed 3 bases at V and 0 bases at J, with 6 bases between. Per germline, CDR1 MNHEY and CDR2 SMNVEV (reference sequence). The CDR3 DNA reads as TGTGCCAGCAGTTTCGGGGATAGCAATCAGCCCCAGCATTTT. This gives the protein CASSFGDSNQPQHF.

This clone was counted between two and nine times. The chain has TRBV6-2 or TRBV6-3 and TRBJ2-4, with D hard to call. The CDR3 sequence is 14 residues long. Germline lookup yields CDR1 MNHEY and CDR2 SVGEGT. V gave up 2 bases and J gave up 3 bases, with 8 bases separating them. The CDR3 loop reads CASSYGSDKNIQYF. The CDR3 nucleotides are TGTGCCAGCAGTTACGGCAGCGACAAAAACATTCAGTACTTC.

The chain has TRBV5-5 and TRBJ2-5, with D uncertain. V shed 2 bases and J shed 6 bases, with 20 bases lying between them. Germline values: CDR1 SGHKS, CDR2 YYEKEE (reference sequence). This CDR3 comprises 16 residues. The CDR3 here is CASSFPTTDLVKTQYF. The CDR3 bases are TGTGCCAGCAGCTTCCCCACCACAGATTTGGTAAAGACCCAGTACTTC.

The chain carries TRBV25-1 and TRBJ1-1; 7 positions match TRBD1. The V segment lost 6 bases and the J segment 7 bases; nucleotides outside the gene matches: 8. Germline V gene sequence: CDR1 MGHDK, CDR2 SYGVNS. This CDR3 is built from 13 residues. The CDR3 region has the DNA TGTGCCAGCAGCGAGTTGGGACAGATTGAAGCTTTCTTT. Its protein is CASSELGQIEAFF.